This entry lists 26 T cell receptor beta chains sequenced from one sample in a study of T-cell memory formation after mild COVID-19. MiXCR, applied by TCRdb to the 5' RACE reads, yields one record per CDR3 protein. The table records roughly 560,000 distinct CDR3 sequences, around 21% of them present only once. Sequenced: PBMCs or a T cell subset sorted from them (not recorded which). These receptors were collected from an adult woman who had mild COVID-19 (a few samples of this study predate the infection). Cell type and time point are not known.

The J gene is TRBJ1-6, the V gene TRBV11-2; D remains ambiguous. Germline CDR1 is SGHAT and CDR2 is FQNNGV. CDR3 length: 15 amino acids. V was clipped by 5 bases and J by 9 bases, with 17 bases between them. The DNA for the CDR3 is TGTGCCAGCAGCCTCCCTTCTGGGCCGGGTTCACCCCTCCACTTT. It encodes CASSLPSGPGSPLHF.

This clonotype appeared a few times. This rearrangement joins TRBV12-3 or TRBV12-4 to TRBJ1-5, with a possible D match to TRBD1 (5 bases). V gave up 3 bases and J gave up 2 bases, with 11 bases separating them. The CDR3 loop spans 15 amino acids. This CDR3 reads CASSFGGIGNQPQHF. The CDR3 DNA reads TGTGCCAGCAGTTTCGGGGGGATAGGCAATCAGCCCCAGCATTTT.

With respect to this clonotype: One base away lies a much larger clone, so this may be a sequencing read error. The chain links TRBV7-2 to TRBJ2-3; D gene ambiguous. CDR1 SGHTA and CDR2 FQGNSA come from the germline V gene. V was trimmed by 5 bases and J by 3 bases, leaving 6 bases between them. This CDR3 has 12 amino acids. CDR3 nucleotides: TGTGCCAGCAGCGAATATACAGATACGCAGTATTTT. As protein: CASSEYTDTQYF.

V is TRBV9 and J is TRBJ1-1, with TRBD1 identical over 9 bases. The ends lost 0 bases at V and 6 bases at J; junction bases unmatched: 9. CDR3 length: 16 residues. Germline V gene sequence: CDR1 SGDLS, CDR2 YYNGEE. The CDR3 region is CASSVGVTGGFPEAFF. In nucleotides, the CDR3 is TGTGCCAGCAGCGTAGGGGTGACAGGGGGTTTTCCTGAAGCTTTCTTT. The variable domain in full, completed from reference TRBV9 and TRBJ1-1, reads DSGVTQTPKHLITATGQRVTLRCSPRSGDLSVYWYQQSLDQGLQFLIQYYNGEERAKGNILERFSAQQFPDLHSELNLSSLELGDSALYFCASSVGVTGGFPEAFFGQGTRLTVV.

This clonotype was seen many times. This sequence joins TRBV6-1 and TRBJ1-1; 10 bases map to TRBD1. The germline gives CDR1 MNHNS, CDR2 SASEGT. J was trimmed by 1 base and V by 5 bases; bases with no gene match: 4. This CDR3 region has 15 residues. Here the CDR3 DNA reads TGTGCCAGCAGTCCCTGGACAGGGGGGAACACTGAAGCTTTCTTT. Protein product: CASSPWTGGNTEAFF.

This clonotype was observed a handful of times. The chain uses TRBV7-9 and TRBJ2-5, with a weak D call TRBD1 (5 bases). This CDR3 comprises 14 residues. The germline V gene encodes CDR1 SEHNR and CDR2 FQNEAQ (reference sequence). Trimming cost V 5 bases and J 5 bases, with 15 bases left between them. The CDR3 protein is CASSEDIHLETQYF. DNA of the CDR3: TGTGCCAGCAGCGAGGACATCCATCTGGAGACCCAGTACTTC. The full variable domain, completed using reference TRBV7-9 and TRBJ2-5, is DTGVSQNPRHKITKRGQNVTFRCDPISEHNRLYWYRQTLGQGPEFLTYFQNEAQLEKSRLLSDRFSAERPKGSFSTLEIQRTEQGDSAMYLCASSEDIHLETQYFGPGTRLLVL.

This chain uses TRBV7-2 with TRBJ1-1; the match to TRBD1 covers 9 bases. Germline V gene sequence: CDR1 SGHTA, CDR2 FQGNSA. The CDR3 contains 13 residues. The trim removed 4 bases at V and 6 bases at J, leaving 3 bases unmatched. CDR3 in amino acids: CASSWGQGAEAFF. The CDR3 coding sequence is TGTGCCAGCAGCTGGGGACAGGGCGCTGAAGCTTTCTTT.

This clonotype has a handful of counts. This chain joins TRBV5-1 and TRBJ1-1; D is possibly TRBD1 (5 bases). V shed 2 bases and J shed 4 bases, with 18 bases lying between them. Germline V gene lookup returns CDR1 SGHRS and CDR2 YFSETQ. The CDR3 is made up of 16 amino acids. CDR3 residues: CASSFLSGRGGTEAFF. The CDR3 DNA sequence: TGCGCCAGCAGCTTTTTATCGGGGCGCGGTGGCACTGAAGCTTTCTTT.

V gene TRBV24-1 combines with J gene TRBJ2-1; 7 nucleotides match TRBD1. V lost 3 bases, J lost 3 bases, and 7 bases stayed unmatched. The CDR3 consists of 16 residues. The germline CDR1 and CDR2 sequences are KGHDR and SFDVKD. CDR3 DNA sequence: TGTGCCACCAGTGATAACCGGGACAGCGTCTACAATGAGCAGTTCTTC. It yields the protein CATSDNRDSVYNEQFF.

This sequence joins TRBV7-6 and TRBJ2-1; a possible D gene is TRBD2 (6 bases). The V gene lost 7 bases and the J gene lost 1 base, with 20 bases spanning the gap. This CDR3 is built from 17 residues. From germline, CDR1 is SGHVS and CDR2 FNYEAQ. The CDR3 loop reads CASIPLRDSQSYNEQFF. The DNA for the CDR3 is TGTGCCAGCATCCCCCTCCGGGACTCACAATCCTACAATGAGCAGTTCTTC. Drawing the rest from reference TRBV7-6 and TRBJ2-1, the complete variable domain is GAGVSQSPRYKVTKRGQDVALRCDPISGHVSLYWYRQALGQGPEFLTYFNYEAQQDKSGLPNDRFSAERPEGSISTLTIQRTEQRDSAMYRCASIPLRDSQSYNEQFFGPGTRLTVL.

The V and J genes are TRBV3-1 and TRBJ1-6; TRBD1 is a possible D gene (6 bases). Germline V lookup: CDR1 LGHDT, CDR2 YNNKEL (reference sequence). The V end lost 4 bases, the J end lost 9 bases, and 13 bases lay between the germline ends. The CDR3 totals 14 residues. CDR3 amino acids: CASSLGTKSSPLHF. CDR3 in DNA: TGTGCCAGCAGCCTGGGGACAAAGTCTTCACCCCTCCACTTT.

The table lists this clonotype with a few counts. J is TRBJ2-7 and V is TRBV6-6; D is perhaps TRBD1 (6 bases). V lost 0 bases, J lost 3 bases, and 15 bases lay in between. The CDR3 length is 16 residues. CDR1 and CDR2 from the germline V gene are MNHNY and SVGAGI (reference sequence). CDR3 DNA: TGTGCCAGCAGTTACTCCCCCCGGACAGCTCACTACGAGCAGTACTTC. Its translation is CASSYSPRTAHYEQYF.

The sample holds a few counts of this clonotype. DNA for the CDR3: TGTGCCAGCAGCCCGGGACAGGGGATCTCTGGGGCCAACGTCCTGACTTTC. Amino acids: CASSPGQGISGANVLTF. V is TRBV28 and J is TRBJ2-6, with 10 nucleotides matching TRBD1. Unmatched junction bases numbered 5, after V lost 6 bases and J lost 0 bases. Looked up from germline, CDR1 is MDHEN and CDR2 is SYDVKM. The CDR3 runs 17 residues. Full variable domain (rest looked up from reference TRBV28 and TRBJ2-6): DVKVTQSSRYLVKRTGEKVFLECVQDMDHENMFWYRQDPGLGLRLIYFSYDVKMKEKGDIPEGYSVSREKKERFSLILESASTNQTSMYLCASSPGQGISGANVLTFGAGSRLTVL.

In this sample, this clonotype turned up a few times. The chain carries TRBV25-1 and TRBJ1-4, with 9 bases lining up with TRBD1. The CDR3 covers 14 residues. CDR1 and CDR2 from the germline V gene are MGHDK and SYGVNS. Trimming took 7 bases from V and 7 from J; bases not matched to a gene: 7. The CDR3: CASNSGQGSEKLFF. Here the CDR3 DNA reads TGTGCCAGCAATTCGGGACAGGGAAGTGAAAAACTGTTTTTT.

This clonotype was detected a few times. This chain connects TRBV5-4 to TRBJ1-6; 10 bases are a match to TRBD1. Germline values: CDR1 SGHNT, CDR2 YYREEE (reference sequence). This CDR3 contains 17 residues. V lost 4 bases to trimming and J lost 9 bases; unmatched junction nucleotides: 13. The CDR3 region is CASSRGTGALQVSPLHF. The CDR3 bases are TGTGCCAGCAGCCGCGGGACAGGGGCACTGCAAGTTTCACCCCTCCACTTT.

The rearrangement joins TRBV5-1 to TRBJ2-7; 8 nucleotides match TRBD1. The CDR3 has 13 amino acids. The germline CDR1 and CDR2 sequences are SGHRS and YFSETQ. Unmatched junction bases numbered 6, after V lost 5 bases and J lost 5 bases. The CDR3 sequence: CASRRTGKDEQYF. In DNA form, the CDR3 reads TGCGCCAGCAGACGGACAGGGAAGGACGAGCAGTACTTC.

The chain carries TRBV27 and TRBJ1-5, with D possibly being TRBD1 (6 bases). Trimming left V 3 bases short and J 5 bases short, with 8 bases between. In germline, CDR1 is MNHEY, CDR2 SMNVEV (reference sequence). CDR3 length equals 13 residues. CDR3 region: CASSFRGHQPQHF. The DNA of the CDR3 is TGTGCCAGCAGTTTCAGGGGCCATCAGCCCCAGCATTTT.

The chain employs TRBV12-3 or TRBV12-4 and TRBJ1-2; D might be TRBD1 (6 bases). The V and J ends lost 7 bases and 1 base respectively, with 13 bases between them. The CDR3 is 14 residues long. Here the CDR3 DNA reads TGTGCCAGCAATCTTCAGGGGTATAACTATGGCTACACCTTC. Protein: CASNLQGYNYGYTF.

This clonotype was seen a few times. The chain joins TRBV12-3 or TRBV12-4 to TRBJ1-2, with unresolved D. The CDR3 is made up of 14 amino acids. Trimming took 4 bases from V and 4 from J, leaving 13 bases between them. In DNA, the CDR3 is TGTGCCAGCAGTTACGTCCGCCTCTCCTATGGCTACACCTTC. Its translation is CASSYVRLSYGYTF.

There are a few counts of this clonotype. The V and J genes are TRBV18 and TRBJ2-1; 9 bases are a match to TRBD1. The CDR3 runs to 13 residues. V was pared by 8 bases and J by 7 bases, with 6 bases of the junction left unmatched. Germline CDR1 KGHSH, CDR2 LQKENI. The CDR3 DNA reads TGTGCCAGCACCCCCGGGACAGGGAATGAGCAGTTCTTC. It encodes CASTPGTGNEQFF.

This chain connects TRBV6-6 to TRBJ2-5; D not certain. This CDR3 spans 13 amino acids. Trimming removed 4 bases from V and 1 base from J, with 7 bases in between. The V gene's germline CDR1 is MNHNY and CDR2 SVGAGI (reference sequence). Here the CDR3 reads CASSSPSQETQYF. The CDR3, as DNA: TGTGCCAGCAGTTCCCCAAGCCAAGAGACCCAGTACTTC.

The chain recombines TRBV6-2 or TRBV6-3 with TRBJ1-1; TRBD1 might be the D (6 bases). The CDR3 extends over 13 amino acids. Trimming took off 5 bases at V and 4 bases at J, with 11 bases between the two ends. The V gene's germline CDR1 is MNHEY and CDR2 SVGEGT. In DNA form, the CDR3 reads TGTGCCAGCAGTCGACAGGCGGTCACTGAAGCTTTCTTT. This translates into CASSRQAVTEAFF.

The chain recombines TRBV30 with TRBJ1-2; TRBD1 might be the D (5 bases). The CDR3 totals 14 residues. Germline loops: CDR1 GTSNPN, CDR2 SVGIG (reference sequence). V lost 2 bases to trimming and J lost 2 bases, with 12 bases between them. The DNA for the CDR3 is TGTGCCTGGAGTTCCCAGAGGGGAAACTATGGCTACACCTTC. Protein sequence: CAWSSQRGNYGYTF.

This clonotype came up a few times. J is TRBJ2-3 and V is TRBV24-1, with 14 nucleotides matching TRBD2. Trimming took 4 bases from V and 1 from J; bases not matched to a gene: 3. The CDR3 is 17 amino acids. Looked up from germline, CDR1 is KGHDR and CDR2 is SFDVKD. The CDR3 DNA sequence: TGTGCCACCAGTGACCGGGGACTAGCGGGAGGCACAGATACGCAGTATTTT. Protein sequence: CATSDRGLAGGTDTQYF.

This clonotype has just a few counts. V is TRBV20-1 and J is TRBJ2-7; D is undetermined. The germline CDR1 and CDR2 sequences are DFQATT and SNEGSKA (reference sequence). Trimming took off 5 bases at V and 2 bases at J, with 10 bases between the two ends. This CDR3 is built from 12 residues. The CDR3 region has the DNA TGCAGTGCTGGTCCCAATCCCTACGAGCAGTACTTC. Protein sequence: CSAGPNPYEQYF.

This clonotype was counted only a few times. CDR3: CASSTGPGGDQPQHF. Here the CDR3 DNA reads TGTGCCAGCAGCACGGGGCCCGGGGGGGATCAGCCCCAGCATTTT. The chain links TRBV7-9 to TRBJ1-5, with D tentatively TRBD1 (5 bases). Trimming took off 5 bases at V and 5 bases at J, with 16 bases between the two ends. Germline V gives CDR1 SEHNR, CDR2 FQNEAQ (reference sequence). The CDR3 is made up of 15 amino acids.